The 20 T cell receptor beta chains presented below share a single source sample, sequenced in a study of human T cells and chemical hapten exposure. Indicated time point: patch test 3, about 24 weeks after DPC sensitization. Specified treatment: therapeutic diphenylcyclopropenone sensitization with weekly scalp DPC. TCRdb itself ran the RACE reads through MiXCR, one entry per CDR3 protein. The data show about 190,000 distinct CDR3 sequences, more than 20% seen once. The input for sequencing was whole blood, taken in connection with sensitization to the hapten diphenylcyclopropenone (DPC). Receptors were obtained from a woman in her thirties or forties with alopecia areata. Some clones in this sample may be carry-over from other donors' samples.

This clonotype has a count of ten or more. The rearrangement uses TRBV23-1 and TRBJ1-1; 10 bases line up with TRBD1. TRBV23-1 is reported as an ORF; its role is uncertain. The CDR3 is 17 amino acids. The junction had 5 bases not matched to a gene; V was cut back by 1 base and J by 0 bases. The CDR3 DNA is TGCGCCAGCAGTCAATTAGGACAGGGGGTCATGAACACTGAAGCTTTCTTT. This sequence encodes CASSQLGQGVMNTEAFF.

This clonotype was detected many times. V usage is TRBV4-2 and J usage is TRBJ1-6; no definite D call. Trimming removed 0 bases at V and 11 bases at J, with 5 bases between. The CDR3 totals 12 residues. CDR1 and CDR2 from the germline V gene are LGHNA and YNFKEQ. The CDR3: CASSQDKAPLHF. For the CDR3, the DNA is TGTGCCAGCAGCCAAGATAAGGCACCCCTCCACTTT.

This clonotype showed up just a few times. CDR3 in amino acids: CASSLVGQPQHF. Written as DNA, the CDR3 is TGTGCCAGCAGCTTAGTGGGTCAGCCCCAGCATTTT. The chain has TRBV7-2 and TRBJ1-5; D is ambiguous. Trimming cost V 1 base and J 6 bases, with 4 bases left between them. In germline, CDR1 is SGHTA, CDR2 FQGNSA. The CDR3 totals 12 residues.

This clonotype was counted between two and nine times. The rearrangement uses TRBV15 and TRBJ1-2; 8 positions agree with TRBD1. The CDR3 extends over 16 amino acids. CDR1 is LNHNV and CDR2 is YYDKDF in the germline V gene (reference sequence). The V segment lost 0 bases and the J segment 7 bases; nucleotides outside the gene matches: 10. The chain's CDR3 is CATSRDLGTGGGGYTF. The CDR3 DNA sequence: TGTGCCACCAGCAGAGATCTGGGGACAGGCGGGGGTGGCTACACCTTC.

The table lists this clonotype with a few counts. The rearrangement uses TRBV5-6 and TRBJ1-1; D ambiguous. Trimming left V 0 bases short and J 10 bases short, with 13 bases between. This CDR3 has 13 residues. Germline CDR1 is SGHDT and CDR2 is YYEEEE. The CDR3 coding sequence is TGTGCCAGCAGCTTGGTGGGGTCCGGGGTAGCTTTCTTT. Translating it yields CASSLVGSGVAFF.

The V gene is TRBV4-2, the J gene TRBJ1-1, with 8 bases that match TRBD1. The CDR3 runs to 16 residues. Germline V gene data show CDR1 as LGHNA and CDR2 as YNFKEQ. The trim removed 0 bases at V and 4 bases at J, leaving 7 bases unmatched. CDR3 amino acids: CASSQEGQGEATEAFF. The CDR3 DNA is TGTGCCAGCAGCCAAGAAGGACAGGGCGAGGCCACTGAAGCTTTCTTT.

V and J are TRBV9 and TRBJ2-3; 7 bases line up with TRBD2. The CDR3 consists of 15 residues. The V and J ends lost 6 bases and 5 bases, in that order; junction bases with no gene match: 12. Per germline, CDR1 SGDLS and CDR2 YYNGEE. The CDR3 protein is CASIAQRECGDTQYF. DNA for the CDR3: TGTGCCAGCATCGCCCAGCGGGAATGCGGAGATACGCAGTATTTT. Together with reference TRBV9 and TRBJ2-3, the CDR3 gives the full variable domain: DSGVTQTPKHLITATGQRVTLRCSPRSGDLSVYWYQQSLDQGLQFLIQYYNGEERAKGNILERFSAQQFPDLHSELNLSSLELGDSALYFCASIAQRECGDTQYFGPGTRLTVL.

The table lists this clonotype with a few counts. The chain has TRBV11-2 and TRBJ2-1, with D possibly called TRBD1 or TRBD2 (6 bases each). V was pared by 1 base and J by 4 bases, with 14 bases between. The CDR3 runs to 16 residues. Germline values: CDR1 SGHAT, CDR2 FQNNGV. CDR3 loop: CASSLVRDTPYNEQFF. For the CDR3, the DNA is TGTGCCAGCAGCTTAGTGCGGGACACCCCATACAATGAGCAGTTCTTC.

The chain combines TRBV10-3 with TRBJ2-5; D may be TRBD1 (5 bases). The V gene's germline CDR1 is ENHRY and CDR2 SYGVKD. Trimming cost V 0 bases and J 7 bases, with 9 bases left between them. The CDR3 totals 13 residues. The CDR3: CAISESITGTQYF. CDR3 DNA sequence: TGTGCCATCAGTGAGTCGATCACAGGGACCCAGTACTTC.

The sample holds a few counts of this clonotype. The J gene is TRBJ2-1, the V gene TRBV5-6; possible D gene TRBD1, 7 bases. This CDR3 has 16 residues. Germline V gene sequence: CDR1 SGHDT, CDR2 YYEEEE. The germline V and J ends were trimmed by 3 bases and 5 bases, with 18 bases remaining between them. Here the CDR3 reads CASSSQGGGYNNEQFF. CDR3 sequence (DNA): TGTGCCAGCAGCTCCCAGGGGGGCGGATATAACAATGAGCAGTTCTTC.

This chain joins TRBV3-1 and TRBJ2-3; 10 nucleotides agree with TRBD2. Germline V lookup: CDR1 LGHDT, CDR2 YNNKEL (reference sequence). CDR3 length: 16 amino acids. Trimming cost V 0 bases and J 5 bases; bases outside gene matches: 5. CDR3 loop: CASSQERASGGDTQYF. CDR3 nucleotide sequence: TGTGCCAGCAGCCAAGAGAGAGCTAGCGGGGGAGATACGCAGTATTTT.

This clonotype was found many times. The V gene is TRBV2, the J gene TRBJ1-1; D is unresolved. CDR1 and CDR2 (germline): SNHLY, FYNNEI. Trimming pared 2 bases from V and 1 base from J, leaving 5 bases between. The CDR3 spans 13 residues. The CDR3 DNA reads as TGTGCCAGCAGTGAATCCCCGAACACTGAAGCTTTCTTT. This sequence encodes CASSESPNTEAFF.

The rearrangement uses TRBV5-1 and TRBJ2-3; TRBD2 matches at 13 bases. There are 16 residues in the CDR3. Trimming at V came to 5 bases and at J to 3 bases, leaving 6 bases not matched to a gene. Germline CDR1 SGHRS, CDR2 YFSETQ. The CDR3 spells CASRRTSGSGTDTQYF. CDR3 nucleotides: TGCGCCAGCAGACGGACTAGCGGGAGTGGTACAGATACGCAGTATTTT.

This clonotype has a handful of counts. The chain links TRBV12-3 or TRBV12-4 to TRBJ2-7; the D is unclear. The CDR3 has 13 amino acids. Trimming removed 5 bases from V and 0 bases from J, with 8 bases in between. In DNA form, the CDR3 reads TGTGCCAGCAGTCAGGTACACTCCTACGAGCAGTACTTC. Protein: CASSQVHSYEQYF.

The sample holds one count of this clonotype. The chain links TRBV10-3 to TRBJ2-7, with D possibly matching TRBD1 (5 bases). Germline V lookup: CDR1 ENHRY, CDR2 SYGVKD. V was clipped by 6 bases and J by 2 bases, with 11 bases between them. The CDR3 spans 13 residues. CDR3 coding DNA: TGTGCCATCAGAGGTGAAGGGGCCTACGAGCAGTACTTC. Translation: CAIRGEGAYEQYF.

Many counts were recorded for this clonotype. V is TRBV7-2 and J is TRBJ2-1; the D is unclear. Per germline, CDR1 SGHTA and CDR2 FQGNSA. The CDR3 is made up of 12 amino acids. V lost 1 base and J 9 bases, leaving 7 bases between the germline ends. The CDR3 here is CASSLELGEQFF. DNA of the CDR3: TGTGCCAGCAGCTTAGAGCTAGGTGAGCAGTTCTTC.

This rearrangement joins TRBV4-3 to TRBJ2-1, with 8 bases that match TRBD2. V dropped 4 bases and J dropped 4; count of bases not matched to a gene: 6. Germline V CDR1 and CDR2: LGHNA, YSLEER. The CDR3 length is 15 residues. The CDR3 DNA reads as TGCGCCAGCAGCCGGGAACTAGCGGTTTACAATGAGCAGTTCTTC. Protein product: CASSRELAVYNEQFF.

With regard to this clonotype: The junction departs from germline at one end; a sequencing error may be responsible. V is TRBV5-5 and J is TRBJ1-2, with D unresolved. The CDR3 loop spans 15 amino acids. Germline V CDR1 and CDR2: SGHKS, YYEKEE (reference sequence). In DNA form, the CDR3 reads TGTGCCAGCAGCTTGGCTTTCAGTTCGGTGGAGGGCTACAACTTC. Translating it yields CASSLAFSSVEGYNF. Variable domain in full (rest from reference TRBV5-5 and TRBJ1-2): DAGVTQSPTHLIKTRGQQVTLRCSPISGHKSVSWYQQVLGQGPQFIFQYYEKEERGRGNFPDRFSARQFPNYSSELNVNALLLGDSALYLCASSLAFSSVEGYNFGSGTRLTVV.

This clonotype was seen only a few times. The V and J genes are TRBV6-2 or TRBV6-3 and TRBJ2-3; D remains ambiguous. The ends were cut back, 6 bases at V and 2 bases at J, with 6 bases in the middle. Per the germline V gene, CDR1 is MNHEY and CDR2 is SVGEGT. This CDR3 comprises 12 residues. The CDR3 region has the DNA TGTGCCAGCAGACGAGTCACAGATACGCAGTATTTT. Residues: CASRRVTDTQYF.

The V gene is TRBV5-5, the J gene TRBJ2-5; 7 bases align to TRBD2. The germline gives CDR1 SGHKS, CDR2 YYEKEE (reference sequence). The ends lost 5 bases at V and 1 base at J; junction bases unmatched: 5. This CDR3 is 14 amino acids long. As DNA, the CDR3 is TGTGCCAGCAGGATGGGGGGGGGCCAAGAGACCCAGTACTTC. Translating gives CASRMGGGQETQYF. Drawing the rest from reference TRBV5-5 and TRBJ2-5, the complete variable domain is DAGVTQSPTHLIKTRGQQVTLRCSPISGHKSVSWYQQVLGQGPQFIFQYYEKEERGRGNFPDRFSARQFPNYSSELNVNALLLGDSALYLCASRMGGGQETQYFGPGTRLLVL.